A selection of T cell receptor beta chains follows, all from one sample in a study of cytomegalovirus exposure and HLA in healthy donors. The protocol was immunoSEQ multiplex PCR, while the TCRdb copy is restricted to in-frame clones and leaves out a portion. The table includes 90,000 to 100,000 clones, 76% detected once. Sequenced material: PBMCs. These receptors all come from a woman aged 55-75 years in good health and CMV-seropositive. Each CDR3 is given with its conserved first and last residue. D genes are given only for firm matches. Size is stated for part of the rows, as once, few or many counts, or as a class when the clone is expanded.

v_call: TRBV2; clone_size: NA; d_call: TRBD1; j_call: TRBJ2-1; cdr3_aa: CASNKGQGLTPRYNEQFF; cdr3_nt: TGTGCCAGCAACAAGGGACAGGGACTAACGCCCAGGTACAATGAGCAGTTCTTC
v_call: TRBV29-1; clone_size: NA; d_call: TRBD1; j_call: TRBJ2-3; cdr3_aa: CSVRGTGGSTDTQYF; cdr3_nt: TGCAGCGTTCGAGGGACAGGGGGTAGCACAGATACGCAGTATTTT
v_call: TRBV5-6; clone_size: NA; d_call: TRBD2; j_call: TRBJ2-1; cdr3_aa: CASSRRLLAGGTHEQFF; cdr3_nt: TGTGCCAGCAGCCGGAGGCTACTAGCGGGAGGGACGCATGAGCAGTTCTTC
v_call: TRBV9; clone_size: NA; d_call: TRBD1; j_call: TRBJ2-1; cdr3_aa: CASSTRTGTGRNEQFF; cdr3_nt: TGTGCCAGCAGCACCCGAACCGGGACAGGGAGAAATGAGCAGTTCTTC
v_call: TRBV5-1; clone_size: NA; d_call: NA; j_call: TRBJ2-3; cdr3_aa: CASSLRPGTDTQYF; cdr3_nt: TGCGCCAGCAGCTTACGGCCGGGAACGGATACGCAGTATTTT
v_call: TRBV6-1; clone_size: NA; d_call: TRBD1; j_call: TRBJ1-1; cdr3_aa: CASSGSFGTVNTEAFF; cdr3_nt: TGTGCCAGCAGTGGATCGTTTGGGACAGTGAACACTGAAGCTTTCTTT
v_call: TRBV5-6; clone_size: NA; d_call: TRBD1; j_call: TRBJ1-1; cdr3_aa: CASRPLVDRAEAFF; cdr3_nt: TGTGCCAGCAGACCCTTGGTAGACAGGGCTGAAGCTTTCTTT
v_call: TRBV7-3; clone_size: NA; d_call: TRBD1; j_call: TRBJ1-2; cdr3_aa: CASSPTGTNYGYTF; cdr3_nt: TGTGCCAGCAGTCCGACAGGGACTAACTATGGCTACACCTTC
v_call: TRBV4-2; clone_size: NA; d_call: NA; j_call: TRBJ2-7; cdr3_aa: CASSQDRGAGGNEQYF; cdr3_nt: TGTGCCAGCAGCCAAGATAGGGGGGCAGGGGGTAACGAGCAGTACTTC
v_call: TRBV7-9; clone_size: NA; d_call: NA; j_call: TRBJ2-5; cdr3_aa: CASSLAREGTQYF; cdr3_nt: TGTGCCAGCAGCTTAGCGAGGGAAGGGACCCAGTACTTC
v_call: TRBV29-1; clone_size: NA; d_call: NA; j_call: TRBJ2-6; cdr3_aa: CSVGPPPGHLSGANVLTF; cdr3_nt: TGCAGCGTTGGGCCACCACCGGGACACCTCTCTGGGGCCAACGTCCTGACTTTC
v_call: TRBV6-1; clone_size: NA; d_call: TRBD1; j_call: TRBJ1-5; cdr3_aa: CASSDKGTGRNQPQHF; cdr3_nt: TGTGCCAGCAGTGATAAAGGGACAGGTAGGAATCAGCCCCAGCATTTT
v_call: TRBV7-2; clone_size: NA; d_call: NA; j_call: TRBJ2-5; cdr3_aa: CASSLALGYQETQYF; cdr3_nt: TGTGCCAGCAGCTTAGCGCTAGGTTACCAAGAGACCCAGTACTTC
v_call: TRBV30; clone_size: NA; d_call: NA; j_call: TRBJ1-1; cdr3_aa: CAWREASSGEAFF; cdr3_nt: TGTGCCTGGAGGGAGGCCTCGAGCGGCGAAGCTTTCTTT
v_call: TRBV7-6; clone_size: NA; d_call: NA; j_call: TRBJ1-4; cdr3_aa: CASSAGPGQGSYEKLFF; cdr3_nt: TGTGCCAGCAGCGCCGGGCCAGGCCAGGGAAGTTATGAAAAACTGTTTTTT
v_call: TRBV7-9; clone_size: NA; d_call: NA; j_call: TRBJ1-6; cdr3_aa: CASTLLGQGNSPLHF; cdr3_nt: TGTGCCAGCACTCTCCTGGGGCAGGGGAATTCACCCCTCCACTTT
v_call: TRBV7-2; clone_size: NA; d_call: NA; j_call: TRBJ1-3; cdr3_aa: CASSLAHSGNTIYF; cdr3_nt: TGTGCCAGCAGCTTAGCCCACTCTGGAAACACCATATATTTT
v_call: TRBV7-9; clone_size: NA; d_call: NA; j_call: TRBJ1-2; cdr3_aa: CASSSGGPGYGYTF; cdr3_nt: TGTGCCAGCAGCTCGGGCGGGCCGGGGTATGGCTACACCTTC
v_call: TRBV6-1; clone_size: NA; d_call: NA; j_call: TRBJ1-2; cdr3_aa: CASSAQGNYGYTF; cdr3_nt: TGTGCCAGCAGTGCCCAGGGGAACTATGGCTACACCTTC
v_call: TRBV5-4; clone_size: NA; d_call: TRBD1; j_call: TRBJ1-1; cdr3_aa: CASSRPGQTNTEAFF; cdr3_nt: TGTGCCAGCAGCAGACCGGGACAGACGAACACTGAAGCTTTCTTT
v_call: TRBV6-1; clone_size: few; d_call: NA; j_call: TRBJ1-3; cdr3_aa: CASSEYSSSGNTIYF; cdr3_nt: TGTGCCAGCAGTGAATACAGCAGCTCTGGAAACACCATATATTTT
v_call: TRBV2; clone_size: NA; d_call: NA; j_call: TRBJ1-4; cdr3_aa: CASSREKLFF; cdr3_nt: TGTGCCAGCAGTCGGGAGAAACTGTTTTTT
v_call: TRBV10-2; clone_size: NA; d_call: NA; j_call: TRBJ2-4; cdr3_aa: CASSELRGIQYF; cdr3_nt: TGCGCCAGCAGTGAGTTAAGGGGGATTCAGTACTTC
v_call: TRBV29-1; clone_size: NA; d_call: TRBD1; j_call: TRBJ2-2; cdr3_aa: CSVPDRDRETGELFF; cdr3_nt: TGCAGCGTGCCCGACCGGGACAGGGAGACCGGGGAGCTGTTTTTT
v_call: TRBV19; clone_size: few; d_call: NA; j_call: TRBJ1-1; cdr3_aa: CASSPTRNTEAFF; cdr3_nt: TGTGCCAGTAGCCCCACAAGGAACACTGAAGCTTTCTTT
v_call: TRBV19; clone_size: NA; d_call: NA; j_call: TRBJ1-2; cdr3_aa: CASSIATGPYGYTF; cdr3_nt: TGTGCCAGTAGTATAGCGACAGGCCCCTATGGCTACACCTTC
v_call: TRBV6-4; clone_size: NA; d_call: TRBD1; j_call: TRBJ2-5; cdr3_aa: CASRHRGRETQYF; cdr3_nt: TGTGCCAGCAGACATAGGGGGCGAGAGACCCAGTACTTC
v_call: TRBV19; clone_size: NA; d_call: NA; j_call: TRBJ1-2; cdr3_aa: CASISAGLEGYGYTF; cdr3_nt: TGTGCCAGTATTTCAGCAGGCCTCGAGGGCTATGGCTACACCTTC
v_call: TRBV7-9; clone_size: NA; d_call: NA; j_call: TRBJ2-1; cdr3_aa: CASSLGDFAKYNEQFF; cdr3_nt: TGTGCCAGCAGCTTAGGCGATTTCGCCAAGTACAATGAGCAGTTCTTC
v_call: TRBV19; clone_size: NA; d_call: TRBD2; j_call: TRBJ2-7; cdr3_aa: CASRSSGLAGYEQYF; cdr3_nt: TGTGCCAGTAGATCCTCGGGACTAGCGGGCTACGAGCAGTACTTC
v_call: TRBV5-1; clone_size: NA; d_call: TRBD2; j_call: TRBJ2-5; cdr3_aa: CASSPTSGNQETQYF; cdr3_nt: TGCGCCAGCAGCCCGACTAGCGGGAACCAAGAGACCCAGTACTTC
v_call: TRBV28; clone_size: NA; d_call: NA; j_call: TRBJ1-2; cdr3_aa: CAAEPGSSGYTF; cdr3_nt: TGTGCCGCCGAGCCGGGGTCCTCTGGCTACACCTTC
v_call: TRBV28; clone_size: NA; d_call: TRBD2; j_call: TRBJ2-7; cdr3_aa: CASRLAGVGYEQYF; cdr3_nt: TGTGCCAGCAGACTAGCGGGAGTTGGGTACGAGCAGTACTTC
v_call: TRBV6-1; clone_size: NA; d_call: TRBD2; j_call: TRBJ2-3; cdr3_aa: CASSEVLAGGSTDTQYF; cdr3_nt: TGTGCCAGCAGTGAAGTTCTAGCGGGGGGGAGCACAGATACGCAGTATTTT
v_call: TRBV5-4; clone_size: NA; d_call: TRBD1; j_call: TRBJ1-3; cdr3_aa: CASSLRQGPGNTIYF; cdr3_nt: TGTGCCAGCAGCCTTCGACAGGGACCTGGAAACACCATATATTTT
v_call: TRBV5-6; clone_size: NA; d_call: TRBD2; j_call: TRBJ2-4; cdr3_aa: CASSSGLAGGPSAKNIQYF; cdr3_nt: TGTGCCAGCAGCTCGGGACTAGCGGGAGGGCCGTCAGCCAAAAACATTCAGTACTTC
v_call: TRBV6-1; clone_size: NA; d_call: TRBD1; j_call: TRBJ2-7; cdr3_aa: CASRQGFSYEQYF; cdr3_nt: TGTGCCAGTCGACAGGGATTTTCCTACGAGCAGTACTTC
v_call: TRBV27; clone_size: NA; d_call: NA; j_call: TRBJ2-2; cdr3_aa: CASRAENTGELFF; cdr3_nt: TGTGCCAGCCGAGCGGAGAACACCGGGGAGCTGTTTTTT
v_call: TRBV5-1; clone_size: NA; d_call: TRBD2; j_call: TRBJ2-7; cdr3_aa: CASSPKLAGGRTYEQYF; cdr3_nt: TGCGCCAGCAGCCCCAAACTAGCGGGAGGGCGGACCTACGAGCAGTACTTC
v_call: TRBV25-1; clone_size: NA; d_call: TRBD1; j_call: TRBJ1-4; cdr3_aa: CASSEPGTGGGKLFF; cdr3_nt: TGTGCCAGCAGTGAACCGGGGACAGGGGGAGGAAAACTGTTTTTT
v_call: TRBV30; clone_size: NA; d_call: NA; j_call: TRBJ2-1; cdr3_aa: CAWAFPLRSYNEQFF; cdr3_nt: TGTGCCTGGGCCTTCCCTCTCAGATCCTACAATGAGCAGTTCTTC
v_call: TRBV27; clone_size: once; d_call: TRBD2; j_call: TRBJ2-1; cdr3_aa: CASSFWARGRTLDEQFF; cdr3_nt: TGTGCCAGCAGTTTTTGGGCGCGCGGGAGAACTTTAGATGAGCAGTTCTTC
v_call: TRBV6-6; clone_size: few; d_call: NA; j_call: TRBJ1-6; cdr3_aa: CASRGGDSPLHF; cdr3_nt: TGTGCCAGCAGGGGAGGGGATTCACCCCTCCACTTT
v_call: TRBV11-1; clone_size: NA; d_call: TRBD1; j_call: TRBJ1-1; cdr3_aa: CASSLGDRVAGGAFF; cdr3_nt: TGTGCCAGCAGCTTAGGGGACAGGGTCGCCGGGGGAGCTTTCTTT
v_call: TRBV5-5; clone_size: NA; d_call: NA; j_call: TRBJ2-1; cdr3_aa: CASSTRGGASYNEQFF; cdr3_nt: TGTGCCAGCAGTACCCGTGGAGGGGCGTCCTACAATGAGCAGTTCTTC
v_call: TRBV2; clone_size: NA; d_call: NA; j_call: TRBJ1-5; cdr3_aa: CASSAQGGNQPQHF; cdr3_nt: TGTGCCAGCAGTGCACAGGGAGGGAATCAGCCCCAGCATTTT
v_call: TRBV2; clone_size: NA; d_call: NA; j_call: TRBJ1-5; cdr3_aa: CASSDSGGNQPQHF; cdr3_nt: TGTGCCAGCAGTGATTCAGGGGGCAATCAGCCCCAGCATTTT
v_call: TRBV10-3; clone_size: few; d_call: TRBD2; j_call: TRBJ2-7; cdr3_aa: CAISGGTSGSIPYEQYF; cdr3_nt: TGTGCCATCAGTGGTGGAACTAGCGGGTCGATCCCCTACGAGCAGTACTTC
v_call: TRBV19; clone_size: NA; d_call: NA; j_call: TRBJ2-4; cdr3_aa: CASTKGGVGNIQYF; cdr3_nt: TGTGCCAGTACCAAAGGAGGGGTAGGAAACATTCAGTACTTC
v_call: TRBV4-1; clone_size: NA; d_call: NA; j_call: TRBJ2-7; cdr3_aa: CASSQDGPAIYEQYF; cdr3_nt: TGCGCCAGCAGCCAAGATGGCCCCGCAATCTACGAGCAGTACTTC
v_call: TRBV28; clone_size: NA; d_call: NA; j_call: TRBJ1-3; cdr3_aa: CATGNVSGNTIYF; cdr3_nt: TGTGCCACCGGGAACGTCTCTGGAAACACCATATATTTT
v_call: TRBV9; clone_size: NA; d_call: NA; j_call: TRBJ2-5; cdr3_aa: CASSPNREKETQYF; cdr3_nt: TGTGCCAGCAGCCCGAACAGGGAGAAAGAGACCCAGTACTTC
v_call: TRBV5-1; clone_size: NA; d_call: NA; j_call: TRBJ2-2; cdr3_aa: CASSLVGASTGELFF; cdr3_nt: TGCGCCAGCAGCTTGGTGGGGGCTAGCACCGGGGAGCTGTTTTTT